This T cell receptor (beta chain) emerged from a study of breast tumors, draining lymph nodes, adjacent tissues. Broader study findings: Tumors had less TCR diversity than lymph nodes, more than nontumor tissue.

TCRdb re-called the multiplex PCR reads through MiXCR, storing one row per CDR3 protein. The data show about 200,000 distinct CDR3 sequences, 31% seen once. The lymph nodes were axillary draining lymph nodes from breast cancer patients. This clonotype showed up many times. What it binds is not known. Sequencing used axillary lymph node tissue. The source of this sequence is a female donor with breast cancer. Some clones in this sample may be carry-over from other donors' samples.

The CDR3 DNA reads as TGTGCCAGCAGCTTAAACGGTGGGACAGTGCTTAATGAAAAACTGTTTTTT. It specifies CASSLNGGTVLNEKLFF. The gene calls are TRBV7-2 and TRBJ1-4, with TRBD1 matching 7 bases. CDR1 is SGHTA and CDR2 is FQGNSA in the germline V gene. Germline trimming cut 2 bases from V and 4 bases from J; bases unmatched to any gene: 10. The CDR3 covers 17 residues.